Shown below are 21 T cell receptor beta chains from a single sample sequenced in a study of blood T cell repertoires in COVID-19. Produced via immunoSEQ multiplex PCR; TCRdb's table is partial and in-frame only. The sample holds about 270,000 clones, roughly nine tenths seen once. The sequencing sample was made of PBMCs or T cells enriched from blood (not recorded which). These receptors came from a woman aged 45-65 years who had recovered from COVID-19.

The J gene is TRBJ2-7, the V gene TRBV28; 8 bases map to TRBD1. The CDR3 totals 15 residues. Trimming cost V 4 bases and J 3 bases; bases outside gene matches: 8. Looked up from germline, CDR1 is MDHEN and CDR2 is SYDVKM. The chain's CDR3 is CASSSLGQVNYEQYF. In nucleotides, the CDR3 is TGTGCCAGCAGTTCACTGGGACAGGTAAACTACGAGCAGTACTTC.

The chain is built from TRBV19 and TRBJ1-1, with a tentative D call TRBD1 (5 bases). The CDR3 contains 15 residues. V lost 10 bases and J 4 bases, leaving 22 bases between the germline ends. Germline CDR1 reads LNHDA; CDR2 reads SQIVND (reference sequence). The CDR3 DNA follows: TGTGCCACCACAAGGAGGGGCGAGGGTAGCACTGAAGCTTTCTTT. It codes for CATTRRGEGSTEAFF. The full variable domain, completed using reference TRBV19 and TRBJ1-1, is DGGITQSPKYLFRKEGQNVTLSCEQNLNHDAMYWYRQDPGQGLRLIYYSQIVNDFQKGDIAEGYSVSREKKESFPLTVTSAQKNPTAFYLCATTRRGEGSTEAFFGQGTRLTVV.

Concerning this clone: The junction shows a germline mismatch at one end, possibly a read error. The gene calls are TRBV9 and TRBJ1-3; D is unresolved. This CDR3 comprises 15 residues. The germline V gene encodes CDR1 SGDLS and CDR2 YYNGEE. The CDR3 DNA reads TGTGCCAGCAGTGTAGGTAGACTTACTGGAAACACCATATATTTT. Protein product: CASSVGRLTGNTIYF.

The CDR3 DNA reads as TGTGCCAGCGCGACAGGGATTTCTGGAAACACCATATATTTT. Amino acid sequence: CASATGISGNTIYF. The chain carries TRBV7-2 and TRBJ1-3, with 7 positions matching TRBD1. This CDR3 region has 14 residues. Germline V lookup: CDR1 SGHTA, CDR2 FQGNSA. Losses at the gene ends were 8 bases for V and 1 base for J; bases not matched to a gene: 5. The complete variable domain, with remaining parts taken from reference TRBV7-2 and TRBJ1-3, reads GAGVSQSPSNKVTEKGKDVELRCDPISGHTALYWYRQSLGQGLEFLIYFQGNSAPDKSGLPSDRFSAERTGGSVSTLTIQRTQQEDSAVYLCASATGISGNTIYFGEGSWLTVV.

The rearrangement links TRBV18 to TRBJ1-5; a weak D match, TRBD1 (6 bases). CDR1 is KGHSH and CDR2 is LQKENI in the germline V gene. Trimming stripped 6 bases from V and 2 bases from J, with 17 bases between. This CDR3 spans 16 amino acids. In DNA form, the CDR3 reads TGTGCCAGCTCCCAAAACTGGGACACCGGCAATCAGCCCCAGCATTTT. Encoded protein: CASSQNWDTGNQPQHF. The entire variable domain, with the rest obtained from reference TRBV18 and TRBJ1-5, is as follows: NAGVMQNPRHLVRRRGQEARLRCSPMKGHSHVYWYRQLPEEGLKFMVYLQKENIIDESGMPKERFSAEFPKEGPSILRIQQVVRGDSAAYFCASSQNWDTGNQPQHFGDGTRLSIL.

J is TRBJ2-7 and V is TRBV19; TRBD1 matches 11 bases. V lost 6 bases to trimming and J lost 2 bases; unmatched junction nucleotides: 12. CDR3 size: 17 residues. Germline CDR1 reads LNHDA; CDR2 reads SQIVND (reference sequence). CDR3 sequence reads: CASRPRGGTGGTYEQYF. Written as DNA, the CDR3 is TGTGCCAGTAGACCACGAGGGGGGACAGGGGGGACCTACGAGCAGTACTTC. Together with reference TRBV19 and TRBJ2-7, the CDR3 gives the full variable domain: DGGITQSPKYLFRKEGQNVTLSCEQNLNHDAMYWYRQDPGQGLRLIYYSQIVNDFQKGDIAEGYSVSREKKESFPLTVTSAQKNPTAFYLCASRPRGGTGGTYEQYFGPGTRLTVT.

The J gene is TRBJ2-7, the V gene TRBV7-2; 7 bases line up with TRBD2. The CDR3 has 16 residues. Germline V gene sequence: CDR1 SGHTA, CDR2 FQGNSA. J was trimmed by 0 bases and V by 3 bases; bases with no gene match: 8. The CDR3 loop is CASSFGGTKSSYEQYF. The CDR3 DNA reads TGTGCCAGCAGCTTCGGGGGGACGAAGAGCTCCTACGAGCAGTACTTC.

The table lists this clone with a few counts. The genes are TRBV7-2 and TRBJ2-2; D is undetermined. The CDR3 length is 11 residues. V was clipped by 5 bases and J by 6 bases, with 4 bases between them. Germline CDR1 is SGHTA and CDR2 is FQGNSA. Here the CDR3 reads CASSLPGELFF. Written as DNA, the CDR3 is TGTGCCAGCAGCCTCCCCGGGGAGCTGTTTTTT.

This chain uses TRBV11-1 with TRBJ2-3; TRBD2 agrees at 11 bases. This CDR3 comprises 16 residues. In germline, CDR1 is SGHAT, CDR2 FQDESV (reference sequence). With 6 bases clipped from V and 2 bases from J, the junction kept 7 bases outside the gene matches. CDR3 DNA sequence: TGTGCCAGCAGAATTGGGGGACTAGCGGCCACAGATACGCAGTATTTT. Protein product: CASRIGGLAATDTQYF.

The chain recombines TRBV20-1 with TRBJ1-1, with 11 bases identical to TRBD1. V dropped 3 bases and J dropped 4; count of bases not matched to a gene: 4. CDR1 and CDR2 from the germline V gene are DFQATT and SNEGSKA (reference sequence). CDR3 length equals 14 residues. CDR3 DNA: TGCAGTGCTAGTCCCGGGACAGGGGGCACTGAAGCTTTCTTT. This codes for CSASPGTGGTEAFF.

The genes are TRBV30 and TRBJ1-2, with D tentatively TRBD1 (6 bases). V was pared by 2 bases and J by 7 bases, with 17 bases between. The CDR3 consists of 14 residues. Germline V CDR1 and CDR2: GTSNPN, SVGIG (reference sequence). The CDR3 DNA sequence: TGTGCCTGGAGTATCGGAACCAGGGGTTCTGGCTACACCTTC. Protein product: CAWSIGTRGSGYTF.

The V gene is TRBV24-1, the J gene TRBJ2-7; 7 bases line up with TRBD1. The CDR3 extends over 15 amino acids. CDR1 is KGHDR and CDR2 is SFDVKD in the germline V gene. With V trimmed by 4 bases and J by 0 bases, 5 bases remained unmatched. The CDR3 DNA is TGTGCCACCAGTGACCCGACAGGGAGCTCCTACGAGCAGTACTTC. Translation gives CATSDPTGSSYEQYF.

The chain combines TRBV28 with TRBJ1-4; TRBD1 is a possible D gene (6 bases). The germline gives CDR1 MDHEN, CDR2 SYDVKM. Trimming left V 4 bases short and J 2 bases short, with 14 bases between. CDR3 length: 16 amino acids. The CDR3, as DNA: TGTGCCAGCAGTTCCTTAGGGGGTCGCACTAATGAAAAACTGTTTTTT. Translating it yields CASSSLGGRTNEKLFF.

This clone was detected only once. This sequence joins TRBV28 and TRBJ1-3; D not certain. Trimming removed 5 bases at V and 0 bases at J, with 11 bases between. Germline CDR1 is MDHEN and CDR2 is SYDVKM. The CDR3 spans 15 residues. CDR3 nucleotides: TGTGCCAGCAGTGGACCCGGGAGCTCTGGAAACACCATATATTTT. This codes for CASSGPGSSGNTIYF.

The genes are TRBV3-1 (or the pseudogene TRBV3-2) and TRBJ2-3, with TRBD2 matching over 8 bases. From germline, CDR1 is LGHDT and CDR2 YNNKEL (reference sequence). V was clipped by 0 bases and J by 1 base; unmatched bases: 6. The CDR3 runs 17 residues. CDR3 residues: CASSQDTRREGTDTQYF. Written as DNA, the CDR3 is TGTGCCAGCAGCCAAGATACTCGGCGGGAGGGCACAGATACGCAGTATTTT.

The V and J genes are TRBV19 and TRBJ2-6, with TRBD1 identical over 10 bases. V lost 4 bases and J lost 3; bases outside the gene matches: 3. The V gene's germline CDR1 is LNHDA and CDR2 SQIVND (reference sequence). The CDR3 is made up of 16 amino acids. The CDR3 protein is CASSTGTGVGANVLTF. The CDR3 bases are TGTGCCAGTAGTACCGGGACAGGGGTTGGGGCCAACGTCCTGACTTTC. Filled out from reference TRBV19 and TRBJ2-6, the complete variable domain reads DGGITQSPKYLFRKEGQNVTLSCEQNLNHDAMYWYRQDPGQGLRLIYYSQIVNDFQKGDIAEGYSVSREKKESFPLTVTSAQKNPTAFYLCASSTGTGVGANVLTFGAGSRLTVL.

The chain employs TRBV30 and TRBJ2-1; 10 nucleotides agree with TRBD2. CDR3 length: 15 residues. V shed 3 bases, J shed 8 bases, and the junction held 10 bases outside the gene matches. The germline V gene encodes CDR1 GTSNPN and CDR2 SVGIG (reference sequence). Written as DNA, the CDR3 is TGTGCCTGGAGGAAAGCGGGAGGGGCCGTCTATGAGCAGTTCTTC. Translated: CAWRKAGGAVYEQFF.

The genes are TRBV28 and TRBJ2-7; D possibly corresponds to TRBD2 (6 bases). CDR1 is MDHEN, CDR2 SYDVKM, per germline. The V gene lost 4 bases and the J gene lost 1 base, with 17 bases spanning the gap. The CDR3 loop spans 16 amino acids. The CDR3 DNA reads as TGTGCCAGCAGTTGGTACGTCGGGACTCAATCCTACGAGCAGTACTTC. As protein: CASSWYVGTQSYEQYF.

This sequence joins TRBV5-8 and TRBJ1-2, with 7 bases aligning to TRBD1. The CDR3 covers 14 residues. Per germline, CDR1 SGHTS and CDR2 YDEGEE. J was trimmed by 3 bases and V by 0 bases; bases with no gene match: 2. The CDR3 coding sequence is TGTGCCAGCAGCTTGGGACAGGGAGACTATGGCTACACCTTC. This gives the protein CASSLGQGDYGYTF.

The gene calls are TRBV7-9 and TRBJ1-1; no firm D call. Trimming left V 6 bases short and J 6 bases short, with 17 bases between. Germline lookup yields CDR1 SEHNR and CDR2 FQNEAQ (reference sequence). CDR3 length: 14 amino acids. CDR3 sequence (DNA): TGTGCCAGCAGTACCGTCGGAGATCAAGCTGAAGCTTTCTTT. Protein: CASSTVGDQAEAFF.

The rearrangement joins TRBV6-5 to TRBJ2-4, with D possibly TRBD1 on 5 matching bases. CDR3 length: 15 amino acids. Between the trimmed V and J ends, which lost 6 bases and 4 bases, there was a span of 16 bases. Germline V gene sequence: CDR1 MNHEY, CDR2 SVGAGI. CDR3 in DNA: TGTGCCAGCAGGCAGGGTGTCGTGGCGAAAAACATTCAGTACTTC. This encodes CASRQGVVAKNIQYF.